One sample yielded the 2 T cell receptor beta chains listed below, sequenced in a study of CD8 T cells in Susac syndrome. RNA in amounts of roughly 0.45 to 1 ug was reverse transcribed with random hexamers. TCRdb analysed the immunoSEQ multiplex PCR reads with MiXCR anew, one entry per CDR3 protein. The sample lists some 190,000 distinct CDR3 sequences, about 95% occurring once. The sequenced material came from CD4+ T cells from PBMCs. The receptors here all came from a human donor in good health.

The rearrangement links TRBV6-6 to TRBJ2-2; D unresolved. Germline assignment: CDR1 MNHNY and CDR2 SVGAGI (reference sequence). Trimming cost V 2 bases and J 3 bases, with 7 bases left between them. The CDR3 loop spans 14 amino acids. Here the CDR3 DNA reads TGTGCCAGCAGTTACCAGGCGGACACCGGGGAGCTGTTTTTT. Translation gives CASSYQADTGELFF.

The chain joins TRBV28 to TRBJ1-2; the D gene is possibly TRBD1 (5 bases). CDR1 MDHEN and CDR2 SYDVKM come from the germline V gene. The ends were cut back, 5 bases at V and 2 bases at J, with 18 bases in the middle. The CDR3 sequence is 16 residues long. The DNA for the CDR3 is TGTGCCAGCAGTCGGAGGGGAGGGAACGTAAACTATGGCTACACCTTC. Translated: CASSRRGGNVNYGYTF.